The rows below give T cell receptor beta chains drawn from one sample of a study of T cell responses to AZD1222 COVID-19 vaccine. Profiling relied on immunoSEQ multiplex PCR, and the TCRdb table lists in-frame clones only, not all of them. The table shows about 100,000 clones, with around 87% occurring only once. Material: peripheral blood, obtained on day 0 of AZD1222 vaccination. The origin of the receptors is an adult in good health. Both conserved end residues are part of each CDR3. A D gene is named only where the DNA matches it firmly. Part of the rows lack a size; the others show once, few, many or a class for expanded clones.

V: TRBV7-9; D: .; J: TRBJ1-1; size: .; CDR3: CASSLGGRMNTEAFF; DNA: TGTGCCAGCAGCTTAGGGGGCCGGATGAACACTGAAGCTTTCTTT
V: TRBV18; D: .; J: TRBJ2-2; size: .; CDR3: CASSPMGGTGELFF; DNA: TGTGCCAGCTCACCCATGGGAGGAACCGGGGAGCTGTTTTTT
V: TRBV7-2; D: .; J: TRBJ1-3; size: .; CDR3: CASSFNENTIYF; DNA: TGTGCCAGCAGCTTTAATGAAAACACCATATATTTT
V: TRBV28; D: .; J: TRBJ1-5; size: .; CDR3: CASKRGGNQPQHF; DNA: TGTGCCAGCAAAAGGGGGGGCAATCAGCCCCAGCATTTT
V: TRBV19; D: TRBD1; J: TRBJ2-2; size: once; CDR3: CASTTGTVERLDTGELFF; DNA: TGTGCCAGTACTACCGGGACAGTCGAAAGGTTGGATACCGGGGAGCTGTTTTTT
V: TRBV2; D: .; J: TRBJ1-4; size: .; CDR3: CASKVLKGSGTNEKLFF; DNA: TGTGCCAGCAAAGTGTTGAAGGGTAGCGGAACTAATGAAAAACTGTTTTTT
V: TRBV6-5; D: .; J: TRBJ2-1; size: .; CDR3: CASSLGGINEQFF; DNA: TGTGCCAGCAGTTTAGGAGGGATCAATGAGCAGTTCTTC
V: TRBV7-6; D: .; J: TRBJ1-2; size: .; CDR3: CASSLRAGVTGFSGYTF; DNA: TGTGCCAGCAGCTTAAGGGCGGGGGTCACAGGGTTTAGCGGCTACACCTTC
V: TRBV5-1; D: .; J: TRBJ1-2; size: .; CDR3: CASSLTQGYGYTF; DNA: TGCGCCAGCAGCTTGACACAGGGTTATGGCTACACCTTC
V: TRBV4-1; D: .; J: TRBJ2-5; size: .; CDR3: CASSRGGQETQYF; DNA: TGCGCCAGCAGCCGGGGCGGACAAGAGACCCAGTACTTC
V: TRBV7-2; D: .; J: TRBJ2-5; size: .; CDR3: CASSLFLGRETQYF; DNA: TGTGCCAGCAGCTTATTTCTAGGCCGGGAGACCCAGTACTTC
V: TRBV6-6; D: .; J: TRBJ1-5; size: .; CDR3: CASSYGEARTNQPQHF; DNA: TGTGCCAGCAGTTACGGTGAGGCCAGAACCAATCAGCCCCAGCATTTT
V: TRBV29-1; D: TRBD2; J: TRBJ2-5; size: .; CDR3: CSVVLAGGRVRETQYF; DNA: TGCAGCGTTGTCCTAGCGGGAGGGCGCGTACGAGAGACCCAGTACTTC
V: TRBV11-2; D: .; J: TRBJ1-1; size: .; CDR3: CASSLGGVNTEAFF; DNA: TGTGCCAGCAGCTTAGGTGGGGTGAACACTGAAGCTTTCTTT
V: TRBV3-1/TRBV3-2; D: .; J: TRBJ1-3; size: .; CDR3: CASSRDGDSGNTIYF; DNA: TGTGCCAGCAGCCGCGACGGGGACTCTGGAAACACCATATATTTT
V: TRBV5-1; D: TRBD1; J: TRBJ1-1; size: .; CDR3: CASRRGPNTEAFF; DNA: TGCGCCAGCCGTAGGGGGCCGAACACTGAAGCTTTCTTT
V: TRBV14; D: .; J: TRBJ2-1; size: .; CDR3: CASSTHLNNEQFF; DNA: TGTGCCAGCAGCACCCACCTAAACAATGAGCAGTTCTTC
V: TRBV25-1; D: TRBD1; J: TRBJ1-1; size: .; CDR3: CASGGDGTGVFTEAFF; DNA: TGTGCCAGCGGAGGTGACGGGACAGGAGTTTTCACTGAAGCTTTCTTT
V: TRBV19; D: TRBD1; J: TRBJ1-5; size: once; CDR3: CASRDREYAQPQHF; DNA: TGTGCCAGCAGGGACAGGGAGTACGCTCAGCCCCAGCATTTT
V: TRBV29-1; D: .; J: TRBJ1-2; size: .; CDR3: CSGTDEDFYGYTF; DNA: TGCAGCGGGACGGACGAAGATTTCTATGGCTACACCTTC
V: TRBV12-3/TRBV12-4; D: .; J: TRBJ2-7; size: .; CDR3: CASSTGPYEQYF; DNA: TGTGCCAGCAGTACAGGTCCCTACGAGCAGTACTTC
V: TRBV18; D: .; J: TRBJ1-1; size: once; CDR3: CASSPEGVLIF; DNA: TGTGCCAGCTCACCTGAGGGCGTCTTGATCTTT
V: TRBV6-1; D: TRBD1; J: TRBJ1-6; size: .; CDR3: CASSEYPRQGYNSPLHF; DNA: TGTGCCAGCAGTGAATACCCTAGACAGGGATATAATTCACCCCTCCACTTT
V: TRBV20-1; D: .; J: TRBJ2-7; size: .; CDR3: CSALGTIAHF; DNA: TGCAGTGCCTTAGGGACGATCGCGCACTTC
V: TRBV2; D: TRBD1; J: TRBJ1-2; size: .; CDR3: CASRNRGRNVDYGYTF; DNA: TGTGCCAGCCGGAACAGGGGGAGAAATGTAGACTATGGCTACACCTTC
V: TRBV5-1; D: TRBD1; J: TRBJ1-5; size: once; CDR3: CASSAGQEDQPQHF; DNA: TGCGCCAGCAGCGCGGGACAGGAAGATCAGCCCCAGCATTTT
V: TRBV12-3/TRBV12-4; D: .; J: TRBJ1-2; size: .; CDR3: CASSLPPSGYTF; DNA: TGTGCCAGCAGTTTACCCCCCTCGGGCTACACCTTC
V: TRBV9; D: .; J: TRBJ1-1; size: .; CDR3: CASSVEGGKGEAFF; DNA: TGTGCCAGCAGCGTCGAAGGGGGGAAAGGTGAAGCTTTCTTT
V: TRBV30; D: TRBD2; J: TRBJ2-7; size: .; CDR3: CAWSVLLAGDPEQYF; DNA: TGTGCCTGGAGTGTACTGTTAGCGGGAGACCCCGAGCAGTACTTC
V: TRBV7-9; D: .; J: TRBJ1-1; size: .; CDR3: CASSLGGRGTEAFF; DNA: TGTGCCAGCAGCTTAGGCGGGCGGGGAACTGAAGCTTTCTTT
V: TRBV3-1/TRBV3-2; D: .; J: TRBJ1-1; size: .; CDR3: CASSLYQRSSEAFF; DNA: TGTGCCAGCAGCCTATATCAGAGGTCCTCTGAAGCTTTCTTT
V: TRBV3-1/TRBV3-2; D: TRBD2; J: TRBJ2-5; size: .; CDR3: CASSQGRPSGQETQYF; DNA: TGTGCCAGCAGCCAAGGGCGACCTAGCGGACAAGAGACCCAGTACTTC
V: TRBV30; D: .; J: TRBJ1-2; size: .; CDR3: CAWSVEEISGYTF; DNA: TGTGCCTGGAGTGTAGAAGAAATCTCGGGCTACACCTTC
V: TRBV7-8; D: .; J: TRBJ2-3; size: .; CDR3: CASSLARLPDTQYF; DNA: TGTGCCAGCAGCTTAGCTAGGCTCCCAGATACGCAGTATTTT
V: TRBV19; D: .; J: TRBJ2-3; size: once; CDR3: CASSIDGRITQYF; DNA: TGTGCCAGTAGTATAGATGGTCGTATAACGCAGTATTTT
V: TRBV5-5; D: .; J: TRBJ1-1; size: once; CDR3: CASSLLSRAEAFF; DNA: TGTGCCAGCAGCTTGTTATCCCGGGCTGAAGCTTTCTTT
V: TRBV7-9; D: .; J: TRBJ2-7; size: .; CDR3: CASSPKPPSTYEQYF; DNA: TGTGCCAGCAGCCCGAAGCCACCCTCAACCTACGAGCAGTACTTC
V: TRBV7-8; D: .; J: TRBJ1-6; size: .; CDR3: CASSLGGLKSPLHF; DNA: TGTGCCAGCAGCTTAGGAGGGTTGAAATCACCCCTCCACTTT
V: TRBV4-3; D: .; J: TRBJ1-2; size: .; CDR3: CASSQDSPGDYGYTF; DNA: TGCGCCAGCAGCCAAGATAGTCCAGGGGACTATGGCTACACCTTC
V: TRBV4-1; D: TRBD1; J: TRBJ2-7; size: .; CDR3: CASSQAGTDHYEQYF; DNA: TGCGCCAGCAGCCAAGCCGGGACAGACCACTACGAGCAGTACTTC
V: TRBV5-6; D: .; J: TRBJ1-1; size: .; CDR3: CASSLALQARNTEAFF; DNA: TGTGCCAGCAGCTTGGCCCTACAGGCGAGGAACACTGAAGCTTTCTTT
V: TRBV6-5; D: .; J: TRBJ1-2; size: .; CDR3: CASSFHQTVNYGYTF; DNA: TGTGCCAGCAGTTTTCACCAAACAGTTAACTATGGCTACACCTTC
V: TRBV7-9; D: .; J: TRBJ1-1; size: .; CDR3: CASRRQDTEAFF; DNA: TGTGCCAGCAGACGACAGGACACTGAAGCTTTCTTT
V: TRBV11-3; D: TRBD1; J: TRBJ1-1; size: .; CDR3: CASNHLQGAQDEAFF; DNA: TGTGCCAGCAACCACCTACAGGGGGCGCAGGATGAAGCTTTCTTT
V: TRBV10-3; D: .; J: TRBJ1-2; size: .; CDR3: CAISESEVNYGYTF; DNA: TGTGCCATCAGTGAGTCTGAGGTTAACTATGGCTACACCTTC
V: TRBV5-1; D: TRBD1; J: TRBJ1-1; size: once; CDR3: CASSLARQGANTEAFF; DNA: TGCGCCAGCAGCTTGGCCCGACAGGGGGCCAACACTGAAGCTTTCTTT
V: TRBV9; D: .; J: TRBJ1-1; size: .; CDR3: CASSVVMAVDEAFF; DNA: TGTGCCAGCAGCGTAGTGATGGCAGTGGATGAAGCTTTCTTT
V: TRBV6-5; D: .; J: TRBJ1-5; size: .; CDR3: CASRGDSNQPQHF; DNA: TGTGCCAGCAGGGGGGATAGCAATCAGCCCCAGCATTTT
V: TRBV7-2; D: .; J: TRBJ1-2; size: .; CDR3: CASSLDRESGYTF; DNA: TGTGCCAGCAGCTTAGACAGGGAAAGTGGCTACACCTTC
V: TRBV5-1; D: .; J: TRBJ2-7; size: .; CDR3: CASRSPKTDEQYF; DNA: TGCGCCAGCAGGTCGCCGAAGACAGACGAGCAGTACTTC
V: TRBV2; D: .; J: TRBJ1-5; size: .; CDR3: CAWGGRYNQPQHF; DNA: TGTGCCTGGGGGGGGCGGTACAATCAGCCCCAGCATTTT
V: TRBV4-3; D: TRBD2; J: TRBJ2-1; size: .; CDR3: CASRYLLAGDNEQFF; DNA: TGCGCCAGCAGATATCTTTTAGCGGGAGACAATGAGCAGTTCTTC
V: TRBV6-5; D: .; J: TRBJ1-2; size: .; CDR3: CASRSSGLKYGYTF; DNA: TGTGCCAGCAGATCATCGGGACTAAAGTATGGTTACACCTTC
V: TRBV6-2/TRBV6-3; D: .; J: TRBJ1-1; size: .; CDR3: CASSYWASRDGTEAFF; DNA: TGTGCCAGCAGTTACTGGGCCAGCCGAGATGGCACTGAAGCTTTCTTT